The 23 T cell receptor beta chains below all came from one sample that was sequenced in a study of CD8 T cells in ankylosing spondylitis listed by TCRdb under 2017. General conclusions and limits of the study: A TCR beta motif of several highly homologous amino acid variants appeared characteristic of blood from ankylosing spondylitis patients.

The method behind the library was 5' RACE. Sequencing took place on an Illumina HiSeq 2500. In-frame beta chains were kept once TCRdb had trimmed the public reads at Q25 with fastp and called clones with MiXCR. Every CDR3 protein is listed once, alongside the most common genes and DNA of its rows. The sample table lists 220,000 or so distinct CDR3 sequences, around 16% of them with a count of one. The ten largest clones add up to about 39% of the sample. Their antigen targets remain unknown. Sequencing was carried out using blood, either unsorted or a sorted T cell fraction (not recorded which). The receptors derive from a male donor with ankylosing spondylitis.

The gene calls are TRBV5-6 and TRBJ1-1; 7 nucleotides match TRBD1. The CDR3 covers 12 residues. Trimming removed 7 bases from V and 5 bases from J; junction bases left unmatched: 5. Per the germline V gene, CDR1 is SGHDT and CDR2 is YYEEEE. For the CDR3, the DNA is TGTGCCAGCGGACAGGCAAGTACTGAAGCTTTCTTT. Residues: CASGQASTEAFF.

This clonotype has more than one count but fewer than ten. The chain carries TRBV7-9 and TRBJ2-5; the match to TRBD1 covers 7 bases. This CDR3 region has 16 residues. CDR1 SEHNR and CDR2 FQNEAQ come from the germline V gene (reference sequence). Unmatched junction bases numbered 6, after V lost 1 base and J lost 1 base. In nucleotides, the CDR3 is TGTGCCAGCAGCTTAGAGAGGGGGCGTGCCCAAGAGACCCAGTACTTC. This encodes CASSLERGRAQETQYF.

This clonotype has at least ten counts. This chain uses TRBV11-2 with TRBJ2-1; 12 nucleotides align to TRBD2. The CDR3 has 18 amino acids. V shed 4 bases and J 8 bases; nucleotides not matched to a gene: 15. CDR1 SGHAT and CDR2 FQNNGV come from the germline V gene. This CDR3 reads CASSSPPPSGGADDEQFF. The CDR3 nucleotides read TGTGCCAGCAGCTCTCCCCCTCCTAGCGGGGGGGCCGACGATGAGCAGTTCTTC. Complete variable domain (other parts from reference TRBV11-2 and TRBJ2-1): EAGVAQSPRYKIIEKRQSVAFWCNPISGHATLYWYQQILGQGPKLLIQFQNNGVVDDSQLPKDRFSAERLKGVDSTLKIQPAKLEDSAVYLCASSSPPPSGGADDEQFFGPGTRLTVL.

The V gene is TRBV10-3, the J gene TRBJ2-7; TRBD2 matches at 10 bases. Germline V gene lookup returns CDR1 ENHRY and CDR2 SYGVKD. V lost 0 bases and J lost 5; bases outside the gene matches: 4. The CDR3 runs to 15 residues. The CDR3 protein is CAISESLAGSHEQYF. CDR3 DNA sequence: TGTGCCATCAGTGAGTCACTAGCGGGAAGTCACGAGCAGTACTTC.

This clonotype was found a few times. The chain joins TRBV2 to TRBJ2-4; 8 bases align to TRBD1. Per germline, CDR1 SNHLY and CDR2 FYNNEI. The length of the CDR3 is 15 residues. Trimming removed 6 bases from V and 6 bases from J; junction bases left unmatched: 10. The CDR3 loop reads CASRGTGLGGNIQYF. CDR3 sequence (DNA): TGTGCCAGCAGGGGGACAGGCTTGGGGGGAAACATTCAGTACTTC.

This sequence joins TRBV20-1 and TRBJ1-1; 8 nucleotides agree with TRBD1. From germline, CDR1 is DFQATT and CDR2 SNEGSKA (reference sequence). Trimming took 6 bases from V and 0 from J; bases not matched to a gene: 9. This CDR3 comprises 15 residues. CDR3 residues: CSAIDRGWVNTEAFF. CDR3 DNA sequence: TGCAGTGCAATAGACAGGGGTTGGGTGAACACTGAAGCTTTCTTT.

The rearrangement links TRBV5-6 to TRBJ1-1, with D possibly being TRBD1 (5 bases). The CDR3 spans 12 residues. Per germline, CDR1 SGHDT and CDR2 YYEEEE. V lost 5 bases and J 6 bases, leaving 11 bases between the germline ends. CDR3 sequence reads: CASSRGTAEAFF. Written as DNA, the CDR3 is TGTGCCAGCAGTAGAGGGACGGCTGAAGCTTTCTTT.

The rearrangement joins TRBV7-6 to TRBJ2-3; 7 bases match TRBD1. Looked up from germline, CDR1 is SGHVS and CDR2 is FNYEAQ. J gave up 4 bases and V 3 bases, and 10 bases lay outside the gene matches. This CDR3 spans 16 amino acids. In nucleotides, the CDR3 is TGTGCCAGCAGCTTGCCGACAGGCACAGGGGCAGATACGCAGTATTTT. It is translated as CASSLPTGTGADTQYF.

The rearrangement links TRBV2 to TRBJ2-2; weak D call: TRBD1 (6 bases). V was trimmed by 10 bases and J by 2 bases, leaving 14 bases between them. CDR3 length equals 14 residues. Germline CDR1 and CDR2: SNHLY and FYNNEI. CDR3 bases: TGTGCCACTATCTTGGACAGAAACACCGGGGAGCTGTTTTTT. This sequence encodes CATILDRNTGELFF. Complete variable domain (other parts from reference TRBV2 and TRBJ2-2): EPEVTQTPSHQVTQMGQEVILRCVPISNHLYFYWYRQILGQKVEFLVSFYNNEISEKSEIFDDQFSVERPDGSNFTLKIRSTKLEDSAMYFCATILDRNTGELFFGEGSRLTVL.

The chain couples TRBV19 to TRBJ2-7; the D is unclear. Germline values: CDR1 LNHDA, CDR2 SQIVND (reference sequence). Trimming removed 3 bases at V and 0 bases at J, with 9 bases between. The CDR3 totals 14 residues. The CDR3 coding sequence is TGTGCCAGTAGTATGACGGAAAGCTCCTACGAGCAGTACTTC. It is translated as CASSMTESSYEQYF.

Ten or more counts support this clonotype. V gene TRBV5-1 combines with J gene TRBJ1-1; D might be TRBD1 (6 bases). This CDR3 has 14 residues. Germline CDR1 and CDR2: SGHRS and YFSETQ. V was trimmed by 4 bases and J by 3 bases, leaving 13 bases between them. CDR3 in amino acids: CASSGGLSDTEAFF. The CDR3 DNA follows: TGCGCCAGCAGCGGGGGGCTCTCGGACACTGAAGCTTTCTTT.

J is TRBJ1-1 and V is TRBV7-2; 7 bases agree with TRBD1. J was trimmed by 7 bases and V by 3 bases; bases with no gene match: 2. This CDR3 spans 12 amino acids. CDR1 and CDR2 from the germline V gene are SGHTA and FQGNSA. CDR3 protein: CASSFGQVEAFF. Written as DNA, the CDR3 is TGTGCCAGCAGCTTTGGACAGGTTGAAGCTTTCTTT.

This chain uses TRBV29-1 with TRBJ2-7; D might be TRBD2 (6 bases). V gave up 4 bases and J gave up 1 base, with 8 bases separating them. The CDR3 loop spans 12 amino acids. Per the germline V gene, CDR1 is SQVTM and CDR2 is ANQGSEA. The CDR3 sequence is CSVAGESYEQYF. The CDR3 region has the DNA TGCAGCGTTGCGGGGGAGTCCTACGAGCAGTACTTC.

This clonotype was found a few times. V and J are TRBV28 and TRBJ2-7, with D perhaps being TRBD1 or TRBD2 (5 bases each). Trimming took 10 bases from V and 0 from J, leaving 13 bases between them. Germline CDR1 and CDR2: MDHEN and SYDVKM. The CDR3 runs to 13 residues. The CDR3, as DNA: TGTGCCACCACAGGACGGGACTCCTACGAGCAGTACTTC. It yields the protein CATTGRDSYEQYF.

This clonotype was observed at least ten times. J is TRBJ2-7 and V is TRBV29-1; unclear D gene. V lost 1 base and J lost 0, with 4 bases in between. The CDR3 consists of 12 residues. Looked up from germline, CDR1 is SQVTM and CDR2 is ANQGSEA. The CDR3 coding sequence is TGCAGCGTTGAAGGGACCTCCTACGAGCAGTACTTC. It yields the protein CSVEGTSYEQYF.

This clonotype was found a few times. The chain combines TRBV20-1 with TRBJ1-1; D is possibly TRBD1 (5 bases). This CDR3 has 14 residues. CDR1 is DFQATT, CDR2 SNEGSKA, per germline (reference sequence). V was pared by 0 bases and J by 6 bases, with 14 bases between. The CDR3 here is CSAREWGGSAEAFF. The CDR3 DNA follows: TGCAGTGCTAGAGAGTGGGGGGGAAGCGCTGAAGCTTTCTTT.

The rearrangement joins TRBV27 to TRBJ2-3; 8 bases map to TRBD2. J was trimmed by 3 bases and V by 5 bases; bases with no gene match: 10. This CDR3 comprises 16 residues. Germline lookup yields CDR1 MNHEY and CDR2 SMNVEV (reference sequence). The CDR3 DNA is TGTGCCAGCAGTGGGGAAGCGGGAGTCGGGACAGATACGCAGTATTTT. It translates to CASSGEAGVGTDTQYF.

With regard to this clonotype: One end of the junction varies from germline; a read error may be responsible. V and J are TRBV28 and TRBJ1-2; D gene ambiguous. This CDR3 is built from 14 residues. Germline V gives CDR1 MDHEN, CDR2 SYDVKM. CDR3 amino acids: CASSLWTEDYGYTF. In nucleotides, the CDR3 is TGTGCCAGCAGTCTATGGACTGAGGACTATGGCTACACCTTC.

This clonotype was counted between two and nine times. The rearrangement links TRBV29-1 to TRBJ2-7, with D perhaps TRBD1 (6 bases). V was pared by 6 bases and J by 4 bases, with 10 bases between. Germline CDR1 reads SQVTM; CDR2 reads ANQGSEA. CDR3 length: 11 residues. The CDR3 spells CSVGHVYEQYF. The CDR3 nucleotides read TGCAGCGTGGGACACGTATACGAGCAGTACTTC.

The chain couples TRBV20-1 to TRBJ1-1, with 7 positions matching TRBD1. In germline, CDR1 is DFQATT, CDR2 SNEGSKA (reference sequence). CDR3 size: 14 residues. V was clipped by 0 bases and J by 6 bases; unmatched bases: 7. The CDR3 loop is CSARERGLSPEAFF. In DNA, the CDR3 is TGCAGTGCTAGAGAGAGGGGGCTAAGCCCTGAAGCTTTCTTT.

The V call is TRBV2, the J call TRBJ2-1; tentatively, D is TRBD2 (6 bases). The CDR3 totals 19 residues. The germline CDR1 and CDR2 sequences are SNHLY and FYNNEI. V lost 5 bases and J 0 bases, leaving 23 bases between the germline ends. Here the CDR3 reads CASSHLADTGTSSYNEQFF. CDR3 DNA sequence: TGTGCCAGCAGTCATTTAGCGGACACGGGGACGAGCTCCTACAATGAGCAGTTCTTC.

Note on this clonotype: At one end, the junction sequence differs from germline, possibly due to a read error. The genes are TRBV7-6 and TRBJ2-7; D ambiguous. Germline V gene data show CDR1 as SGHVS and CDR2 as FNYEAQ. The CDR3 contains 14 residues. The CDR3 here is CASRLDSYSYEQYF. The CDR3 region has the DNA TGTGCCAGCAGATTAGACTCCTACAGCTACGAGCAGTACTTC.

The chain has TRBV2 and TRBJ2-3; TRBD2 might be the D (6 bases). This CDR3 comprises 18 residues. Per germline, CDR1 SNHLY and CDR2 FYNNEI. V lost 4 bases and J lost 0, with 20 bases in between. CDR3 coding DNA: TGTGCCAGCAGTGTGGTGGCGGGGCCCTCGCCTAGCACAGATACGCAGTATTTT. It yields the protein CASSVVAGPSPSTDTQYF.